One TCR beta chain is described in this entry. Many counts were recorded for this clonotype. No cognate antigen has been identified for it. No clone much larger than this one lies a single base away; base qualities are absent. This record belongs to a study of T-cell memory formation after mild COVID-19 (dated by TCRdb to the early 2020s). Study-level background: TCR sequence clusters from the two donors were found to be largely donor specific. The cohort comprised two young, previously healthy adult volunteers, one female and one male. T-cell clones expanding and contracting after mild COVID-19 in a couple of donors were tracked by longitudinal TCRalpha and TCRbeta repertoire sequencing. What the work shows at the level of the full study, not this receptor alone: Some responding clones were found in pre-infection memory, which suggests that pre-existing cross-reactive memory T cells took part in the SARS-CoV-2 response. Clones contracting from day 15 to 85 had balanced CD4/CD8 phenotypes, while a second wave expanding from day 15 to 37 was biased towards CD4+. The second-wave clones that peaked on day 37 were not confirmed to be SARS-CoV-2 specific. Only a couple of mild cases were covered by the study, and larger cohorts that include severe cases with pre-infection samples were considered necessary. Contracting CD4+ clones turned up mainly in the CM and EM memory subsets, whereas EMRA was where CD8+ clones were enriched.

Sequences MDHEN (CDR1) and SYDVKM (CDR2) are obtained from the germline V gene. The CDR3 covers 12 residues, taking in both the cysteine and the phenylalanine. The DNA shown is the 36-base CDR3, in frame from base 1. V and J are truncated by 3 bases and 7 bases respectively, leaving an intervening sequence of 9 bases. The instrument was an Illumina NovaSeq 6000. cDNA libraries for TCRalpha and TCRbeta were prepared by 5'RACE using constant-segment primers, with sample barcodes and unique molecular identifiers added. RNA was extracted from every sample with Trizol reagent. Libraries were amplified in two PCR steps, with a second sample barcode and Illumina TruSeq adapters added in the second step. Sequencing of libraries was performed on an Illumina NovaSeq with 2 x 150 bp paired-end reads. The study's own analysis went as follows. With migec v1.2.7, reads were demultiplexed and then collapsed into UMI-guided consensus sequences. Using mixcr v2.1.11, UMI consensuses were aligned to TRA and TRB V and J templates and then assembled into clonotypes. Clonotypes were classified as expanded or contracted when called significant by both edgeR and NoisET, with noise models trained on biological replicates. For edgeR calls, the cutoffs were a false discovery rate-adjusted p below 0.01 and a log2 fold-change threshold of 1. As an exploratory analysis of dynamics, max-normalized trajectories of the 1000 most abundant clonotypes were examined by PCA with hierarchical clustering. The CD4 or CD8 phenotype of responding clones was assigned using the separately sequenced CD4+ and CD8+ repertoires. The public reads were reprocessed in TCRdb via fastp at Q25 and MiXCR, keeping in-frame beta chains. Each entry merges the rows of one CDR3 protein and shows their most common DNA and genes. TCRdb, not the authors, supplied the V and J calls. For this sample there are more than 300,000 distinct CDR3 sequences; approximately 22% appear just once. The ten largest clones take up 21% of the sample.

Ficoll-Paque density gradient centrifugation was the method used to isolate PBMCs. The sequence joins TRBV28 to TRBJ1-1, and perhaps TRBD1 as D gene, on 5 matching bases. Material: PBMCs or a T cell subset sorted from them (not recorded which). This clonotype was sampled from a man aged 18 to 30 who had mild COVID-19 (a few samples of this study predate the infection). The sample titles of this study are shuffled in the database, so cell type and time point are left out; the donor was told from shared clones. CDR3 region: CASSFRGSEAFF. At the DNA level, the sequence is TGTGCCAGCAGTTTTCGGGGGAGTGAAGCTTTCTTT.